These T cell receptor beta chains were read from a single sample in a study of blood T cell repertoires in COVID-19. Measured with immunoSEQ multiplex PCR; TCRdb has only the in-frame clones, and not every one. The sample includes tens of thousands of clones, 65% to 80% of them seen just once. The specimen sequenced was peripheral blood. All receptors come from a man aged 50-59 years with COVID-19, enrolled during active disease. The CDR3 runs from the conserved cysteine through the conserved F or W. D genes are given only for firm matches. Where a row states a size, it is once, few, many or the class of an expanded clone; other rows omit it.

v_call	d_call	j_call	cdr3_length	clone_size	cdr3_nt	cdr3_aa
TRBV5-6	TRBD1	TRBJ1-5	14	-	TGTGCCAGCAGCTGGACAGGGAACAATCAGCCCCAGCATTTT	CASSWTGNNQPQHF
TRBV10-3	-	TRBJ1-2	16	-	TGTGCCATCAGTGACAGGGGAAGGGTAGCTAACTATGGCTACACCTTC	CAISDRGRVANYGYTF
TRBV7-9	TRBD1	TRBJ1-1	15	-	TGTGCCAGCAGCTCCCGGACAGGGATAAACACTGAAGCTTTCTTT	CASSSRTGINTEAFF
TRBV30	-	TRBJ1-3	15	-	TGTGCCTGGGCATCCTCCGGGACAACTGGAAACACCATATATTTT	CAWASSGTTGNTIYF
TRBV28	TRBD1	TRBJ2-1	21	-	TGTGCCAGCAGTTTCCCTGACACCGGGACAGTTGCGGACTTGAGCTACAATGAGCAGTTCTTC	CASSFPDTGTVADLSYNEQFF
TRBV9	TRBD1	TRBJ1-2	13	few	TGTGCCAGCAGCTTTACAGGGGTCCGTGGCTACACCTTC	CASSFTGVRGYTF
TRBV11-2	-	TRBJ1-1	16	-	TGTGCCAGCAGCTTAGTTCCCACCCGAGGCGGGACTGAAGCTTTCTTT	CASSLVPTRGGTEAFF
TRBV4-1	-	TRBJ2-7	16	once	TGCCCCAGCAGCCAAGAAGGGGGGGGAAGTGCTGGGGAGCAGTACTTC	CPSSQEGGGSAGEQYF
TRBV7-9	-	TRBJ2-3	13	-	TGTGCCAGCAGCTTAGACAACACAGATACGCAGTATTTT	CASSLDNTDTQYF
TRBV6-6	TRBD1	TRBJ2-7	15	-	TGTGCCAGCAGTTACCCCGACAGGGGTTACTACGAGCAGTACTTC	CASSYPDRGYYEQYF
TRBV7-2	TRBD2	TRBJ2-2	16	-	TGTGCCAGCAGCTTAGTGTTAGCGGGGGGGCCCGGGGAGCTGTTTTTT	CASSLVLAGGPGELFF
TRBV5-4	-	TRBJ2-5	15	-	TGTGCCAGCAGCTTGGAGGGGTACCTATCAGAGACCCAGTACTTC	CASSLEGYLSETQYF
TRBV19	TRBD2	TRBJ2-1	14	few	TGTGCCAGTAGTACAGGACTAGCGGTCAATGAGCAGTTCTTC	CASSTGLAVNEQFF
TRBV19	-	TRBJ1-2	15	-	TGTGCCAGTAGTCCTCAGAGTACAGGGAACAAGGGCTACACCTTC	CASSPQSTGNKGYTF
TRBV12-5	TRBD2	TRBJ2-5	13	-	TGTGCTAGTGCCGCAATGGGGGGAGGGGCCCAGTACTTC	CASAAMGGGAQYF
TRBV29-1	TRBD1	TRBJ1-2	14	few	TGCAGCGTTGTTCGGACAGGGGAGAGGGATGGCTACACCTTC	CSVVRTGERDGYTF
TRBV4-1	-	TRBJ1-1	17	few	TGCGCCAGCAGCCAAGATCCCGGCTCGGTGGGGCTCACTGAAGCTTTCTTT	CASSQDPGSVGLTEAFF
TRBV5-5	-	TRBJ2-2	16	-	TGTGCCAGCAGCTTGGGCCAAGGCCAGGGCACCGGGGAGCTGTTTTTT	CASSLGQGQGTGELFF
TRBV24-1	-	TRBJ2-3	15	few	TGTGCCACCAGTCTTTCGGGAGAGAGCACAGATACGCAGTATTTT	CATSLSGESTDTQYF
TRBV6-5	TRBD2	TRBJ2-7	15	once	TGTGCCAGCATCCGAACGAGCGGGGGGGCGGGTGAGCAGTACTTC	CASIRTSGGAGEQYF
TRBV30	-	TRBJ1-5	13	-	TGTGCCTGGAGTCTAGCCCATCATAAGCCCCAGCATTTT	CAWSLAHHKPQHF
TRBV27	TRBD1	TRBJ2-2	14	-	TGTGCCAGCGGCCGGACAGGTTGGGTCGGGGAGCTGTTTTTT	CASGRTGWVGELFF
TRBV11-2	-	TRBJ2-2	11	-	TGTGCCAGCACTAACACCGGGGAGCTGTTTTTT	CASTNTGELFF
TRBV5-1	TRBD1	TRBJ2-3	14	-	TGCGCCAGCAGCTTGAGACAGGGAACCGATACGCAGTATTTT	CASSLRQGTDTQYF
TRBV29-1	TRBD2	TRBJ2-2	17	-	TGCAGCGTTGAAGGGACGGCAGGACTAGCGGGAGCCGGGGAGCTGTTTTTT	CSVEGTAGLAGAGELFF
TRBV10-1	TRBD2	TRBJ2-1	14	few	TGCGCCAGCAGTGGGGCGGGGGATTACAATGAGCAGTTCTTC	CASSGAGDYNEQFF
TRBV2	-	TRBJ1-3	12	few	TGTGCCAGCAAGGGAGCTGGAAACACCATATATTTT	CASKGAGNTIYF
TRBV6-5	TRBD1	TRBJ2-7	14	-	TGTGCCAGCATGTTGGGGACAGGGGCCTACGAGCAGTACTTC	CASMLGTGAYEQYF